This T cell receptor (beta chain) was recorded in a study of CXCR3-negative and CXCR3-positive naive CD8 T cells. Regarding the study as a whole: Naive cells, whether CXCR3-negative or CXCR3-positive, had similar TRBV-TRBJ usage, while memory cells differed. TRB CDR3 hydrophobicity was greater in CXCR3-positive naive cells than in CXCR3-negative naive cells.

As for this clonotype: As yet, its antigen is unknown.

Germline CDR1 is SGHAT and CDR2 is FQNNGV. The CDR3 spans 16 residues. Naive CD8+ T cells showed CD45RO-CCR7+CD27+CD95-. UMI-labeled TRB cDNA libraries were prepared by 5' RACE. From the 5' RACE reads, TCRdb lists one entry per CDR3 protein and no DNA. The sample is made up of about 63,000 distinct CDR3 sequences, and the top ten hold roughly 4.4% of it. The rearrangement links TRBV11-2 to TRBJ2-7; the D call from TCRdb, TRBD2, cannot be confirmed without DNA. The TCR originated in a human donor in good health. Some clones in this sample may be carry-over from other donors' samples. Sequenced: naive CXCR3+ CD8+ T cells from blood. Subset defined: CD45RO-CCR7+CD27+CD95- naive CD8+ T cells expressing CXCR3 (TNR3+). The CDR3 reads CASSKGLARPLDEQYF.